This TCR beta chain is drawn from a study of T cell repertoires in ileal Crohn's disease. Study context: Surgery for a complication: stricturing in about 61%, penetrating in about 39%. Postoperative therapy was given to about half: some eleven thiopurines, about 20 anti-TNF agents.

Study conclusions and caveats: Endoscopic recurrence occurred in every patient whose clonality exceeded 26.8%. Compared with CD4 T cells, sorted CD8 cells carried more expanded clones.

As regards this clone: What it binds is not known.

The data were produced by immunoSEQ multiplex PCR, yet TCRdb's version contains in-frame clones alone and is incomplete. The profile shows over 13,000 clones, 80% of them singletons. After removal of 3 bases from V and 5 bases from J, the junction contained 8 bases not matched to a gene. Germline values: CDR1 SGHRS, CDR2 YFSETQ. The CDR3 runs 17 residues. The chain employs TRBV5-1 and TRBJ1-4, with 12 bases fitting TRBD1. The material sequenced was ileal tissue. The receptor was isolated from an adult with Crohn's disease. For the CDR3, the DNA is TGCGCCAGCAGCTCTCCGGGACAGGGGGCGGCAAATGAAAAACTGTTTTTT. It encodes CASSSPGQGAANEKLFF. The variable domain in full, completed from reference TRBV5-1 and TRBJ1-4, reads KAGVTQTPRYLIKTRGQQVTLSCSPISGHRSVSWYQQTPGQGLQFLFEYFSETQRNKGNFPGRFSGRQFSNSRSEMNVSTLELGDSALYLCASSSPGQGAANEKLFFGSGTQLSVL.